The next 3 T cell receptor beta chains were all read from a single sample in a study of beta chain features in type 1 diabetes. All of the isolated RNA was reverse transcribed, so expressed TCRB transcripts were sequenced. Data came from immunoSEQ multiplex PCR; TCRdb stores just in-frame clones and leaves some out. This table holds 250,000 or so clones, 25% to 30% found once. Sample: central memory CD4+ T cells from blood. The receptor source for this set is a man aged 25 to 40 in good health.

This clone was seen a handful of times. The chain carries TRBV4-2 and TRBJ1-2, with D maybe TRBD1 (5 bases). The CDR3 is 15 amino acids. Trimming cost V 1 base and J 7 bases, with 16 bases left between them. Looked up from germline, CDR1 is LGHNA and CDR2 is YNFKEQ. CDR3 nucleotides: TGTGCCAGCAGCCAAGTCGGGGCAGATGGATCTGGCTACACCTTC. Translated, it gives CASSQVGADGSGYTF.

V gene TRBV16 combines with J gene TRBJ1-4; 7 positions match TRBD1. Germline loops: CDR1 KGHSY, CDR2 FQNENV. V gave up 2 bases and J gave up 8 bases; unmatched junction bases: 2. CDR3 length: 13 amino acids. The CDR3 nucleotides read TGTGCCAGCAGCCAAGGGACAGCCGAAAAACTGTTTTTT. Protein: CASSQGTAEKLFF.

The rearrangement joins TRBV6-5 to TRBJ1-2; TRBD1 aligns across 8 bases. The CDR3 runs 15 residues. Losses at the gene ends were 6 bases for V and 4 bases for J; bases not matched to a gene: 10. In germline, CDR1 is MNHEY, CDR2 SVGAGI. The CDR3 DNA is TGTGCCAGCAGGCGCGACAGGGGATCGGGCTATGGCTACACCTTC. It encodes CASRRDRGSGYGYTF.